Described below is a single T cell receptor (beta chain) sequence and its context. This record comes from a study of blood T cell repertoires in COVID-19. Study-wide context: Both acute and convalescent COVID-19 samples were obtained from the United States, Italy and Spain. PBMCs, B-cell-depleted T cells, or T cells were the source of the cDNA or gDNA that made up the material.

In the authors' workflow: Reference gene primer amplification gave nucleated cell count estimates. The repertoire was sequenced with immunoSEQ multiplex PCR; TCRdb's copy has only in-frame clones and lacks some. V and J calls and clone size are as listed in that table; D and trimming were resolved from the DNA. The data show about 240,000 clones, roughly 82% seen once. This clonotype was obtained from a man aged 80 or over with acute or convalescent COVID-19. Sequenced sample: peripheral blood.

DNA of the CDR3: TGTGCCAGCAGTTTTAACAGCCTAGCCAAAAACATTCAGTACTTC. Translating gives CASSFNSLAKNIQYF. The chain recombines TRBV6-5 with TRBJ2-4; D gene ambiguous. Germline V gene sequence: CDR1 MNHEY, CDR2 SVGAGI. V dropped 4 bases and J dropped 0 bases, with 10 bases sitting between them. The CDR3 length is 15 residues.